This section outlines one TCR beta chain sequence together with its context. These data belong to a study of blood T cell repertoires in COVID-19. Study-level information: Sites in the United States, Italy and Spain provided acute and convalescent COVID-19 samples.

Germline CDR1 SGHTA, CDR2 FQGNSA. The CDR3 covers 15 residues. V lost 4 bases and J lost 2; bases outside the gene matches: 5. Data came from immunoSEQ multiplex PCR; TCRdb stores just in-frame clones and leaves some out. The profile shows approximately 310,000 clones, about 87% of them singletons. The V gene is TRBV7-2, the J gene TRBJ2-7; 10 nucleotides match TRBD2. The sequence was obtained from a woman in her fifties or sixties who had recovered from COVID-19. What was sequenced was peripheral blood. This CDR3 reads CASSSRAGGAYEQYF. CDR3 in DNA: TGTGCCAGCAGCTCAAGAGCGGGAGGGGCCTACGAGCAGTACTTC.